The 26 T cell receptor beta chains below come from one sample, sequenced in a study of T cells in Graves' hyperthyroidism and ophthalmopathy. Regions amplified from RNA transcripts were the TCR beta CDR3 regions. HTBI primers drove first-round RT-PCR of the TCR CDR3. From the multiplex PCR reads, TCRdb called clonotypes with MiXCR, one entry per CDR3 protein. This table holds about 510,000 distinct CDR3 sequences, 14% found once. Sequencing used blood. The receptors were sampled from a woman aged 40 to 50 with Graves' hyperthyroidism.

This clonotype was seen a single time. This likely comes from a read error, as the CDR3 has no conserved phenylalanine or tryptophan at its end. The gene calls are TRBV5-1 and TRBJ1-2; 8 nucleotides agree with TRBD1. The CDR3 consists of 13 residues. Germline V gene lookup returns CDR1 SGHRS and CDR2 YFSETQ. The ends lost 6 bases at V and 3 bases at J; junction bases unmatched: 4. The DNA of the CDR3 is TGCGCCAGCAAGGACAGGGTTGACTATGGCTACACCCTC. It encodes CASKDRVDYGYTL.

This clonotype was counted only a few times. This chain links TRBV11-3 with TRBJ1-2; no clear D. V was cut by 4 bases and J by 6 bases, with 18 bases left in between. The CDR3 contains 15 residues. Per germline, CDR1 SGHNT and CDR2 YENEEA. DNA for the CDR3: TGTGCCAGCAGCTCCCCCACCCTTGTGTTAGATGGCTACACCTTC. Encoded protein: CASSSPTLVLDGYTF.

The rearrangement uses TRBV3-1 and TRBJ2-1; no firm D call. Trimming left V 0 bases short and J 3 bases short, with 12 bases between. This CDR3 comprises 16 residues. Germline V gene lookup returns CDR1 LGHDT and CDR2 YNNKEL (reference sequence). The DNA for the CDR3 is TGTGCCAGCAGCCAAGAAGGCGTCTTAAACTACAATGAGCAGTTCTTC. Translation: CASSQEGVLNYNEQFF.

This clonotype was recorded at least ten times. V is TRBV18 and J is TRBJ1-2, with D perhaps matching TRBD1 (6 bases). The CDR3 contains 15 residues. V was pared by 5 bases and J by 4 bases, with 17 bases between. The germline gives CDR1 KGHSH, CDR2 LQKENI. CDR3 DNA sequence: TGTGCCAGCTCAGCCACACAGGGTGGGACCTATGGCTACACCTTC. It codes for CASSATQGGTYGYTF. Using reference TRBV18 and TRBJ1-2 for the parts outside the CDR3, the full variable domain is NAGVMQNPRHLVRRRGQEARLRCSPMKGHSHVYWYRQLPEEGLKFMVYLQKENIIDESGMPKERFSAEFPKEGPSILRIQQVVRGDSAAYFCASSATQGGTYGYTFGSGTRLTVV.

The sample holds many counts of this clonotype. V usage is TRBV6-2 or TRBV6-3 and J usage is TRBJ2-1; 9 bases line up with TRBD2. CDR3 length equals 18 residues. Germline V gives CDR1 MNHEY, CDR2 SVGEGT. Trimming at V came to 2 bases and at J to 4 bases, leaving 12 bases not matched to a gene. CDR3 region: CASSYGEAGGFHYNEQFF. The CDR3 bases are TGTGCCAGCAGTTACGGAGAGGCGGGAGGGTTTCATTACAATGAGCAGTTCTTC.

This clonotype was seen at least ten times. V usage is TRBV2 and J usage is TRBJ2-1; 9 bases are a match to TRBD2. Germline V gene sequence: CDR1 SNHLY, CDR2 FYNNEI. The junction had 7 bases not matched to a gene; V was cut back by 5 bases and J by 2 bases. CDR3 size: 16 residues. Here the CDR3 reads CASSFSPSGTYNEQFF. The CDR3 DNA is TGTGCCAGCAGTTTTAGTCCTAGCGGGACCTACAATGAGCAGTTCTTC.

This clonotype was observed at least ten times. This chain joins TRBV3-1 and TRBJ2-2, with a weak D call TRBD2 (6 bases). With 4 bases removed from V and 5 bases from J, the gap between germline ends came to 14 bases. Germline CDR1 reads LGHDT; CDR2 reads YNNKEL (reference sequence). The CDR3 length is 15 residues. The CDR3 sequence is CASSRGGSRTGELFF. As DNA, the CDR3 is TGTGCCAGCAGCCGTGGGGGGAGTCGGACCGGGGAGCTGTTTTTT.

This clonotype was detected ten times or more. CDR3 sequence reads: CASSPEGAASYNEQFF. DNA for the CDR3: TGCGCCAGCAGCCCGGAGGGAGCGGCTTCCTACAATGAGCAGTTCTTC. This rearrangement joins TRBV5-1 to TRBJ2-1, with D perhaps TRBD2 (6 bases). CDR1 is SGHRS, CDR2 YFSETQ, per germline. V lost 4 bases and J 1 base, leaving 15 bases between the germline ends. The CDR3 contains 16 residues.

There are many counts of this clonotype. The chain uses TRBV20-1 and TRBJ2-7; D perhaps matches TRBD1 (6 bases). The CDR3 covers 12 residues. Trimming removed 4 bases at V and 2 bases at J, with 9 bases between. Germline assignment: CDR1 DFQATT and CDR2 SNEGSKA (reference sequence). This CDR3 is CSAKDSAYEQYF. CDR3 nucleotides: TGCAGTGCTAAGGACAGTGCCTACGAGCAGTACTTC.

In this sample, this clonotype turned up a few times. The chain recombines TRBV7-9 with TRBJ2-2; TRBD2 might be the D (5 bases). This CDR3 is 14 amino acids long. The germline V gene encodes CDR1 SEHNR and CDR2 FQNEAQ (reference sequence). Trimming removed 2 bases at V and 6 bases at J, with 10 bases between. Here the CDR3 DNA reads TGTGCCAGCAGCTTATCTCGGGGTCCCGGGGAGCTGTTTTTT. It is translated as CASSLSRGPGELFF.

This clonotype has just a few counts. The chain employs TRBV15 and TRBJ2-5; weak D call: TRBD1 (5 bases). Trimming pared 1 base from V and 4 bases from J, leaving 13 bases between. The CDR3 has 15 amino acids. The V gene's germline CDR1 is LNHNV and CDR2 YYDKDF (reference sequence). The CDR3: CATSRARTIGETQYF. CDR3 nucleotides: TGTGCCACCAGCAGAGCCCGGACAATCGGAGAGACCCAGTACTTC.

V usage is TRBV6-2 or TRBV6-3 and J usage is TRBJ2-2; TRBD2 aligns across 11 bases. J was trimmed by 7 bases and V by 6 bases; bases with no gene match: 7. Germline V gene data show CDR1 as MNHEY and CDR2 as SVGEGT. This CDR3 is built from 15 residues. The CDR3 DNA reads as TGTGCCAGCAGACTTACTAGCGGGAGTGGCGGGGAGCTGTTTTTT. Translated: CASRLTSGSGGELFF.

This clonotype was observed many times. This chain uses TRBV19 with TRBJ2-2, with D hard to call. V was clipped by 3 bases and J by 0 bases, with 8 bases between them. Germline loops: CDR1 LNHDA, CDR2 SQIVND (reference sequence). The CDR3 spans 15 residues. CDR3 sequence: CASSMAVPNTGELFF. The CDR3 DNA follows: TGTGCCAGTAGTATGGCAGTCCCGAACACCGGGGAGCTGTTTTTT.

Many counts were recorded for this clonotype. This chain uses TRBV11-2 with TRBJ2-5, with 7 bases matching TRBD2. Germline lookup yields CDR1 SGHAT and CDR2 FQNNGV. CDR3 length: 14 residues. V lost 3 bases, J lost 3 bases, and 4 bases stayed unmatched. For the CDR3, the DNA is TGTGCCAGCAGCTTCCCTGCGGGAGAAGAGACCCAGTACTTC. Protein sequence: CASSFPAGEETQYF.

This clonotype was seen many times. CDR3 in amino acids: CASRPGTGVGKLFF. Written as DNA, the CDR3 is TGTGCCAGCAGACCCGGGACAGGGGTAGGAAAACTGTTTTTT. The rearrangement joins TRBV27 to TRBJ1-4; 10 bases fit TRBD1. Germline-derived CDR1 and CDR2 are MNHEY and SMNVEV (reference sequence). Trimming cost V 6 bases and J 10 bases; bases outside gene matches: 8. The CDR3 is 14 amino acids. Together with reference TRBV27 and TRBJ1-4, the CDR3 gives the full variable domain: EAQVTQNPRYLITVTGKKLTVTCSQNMNHEYMSWYRQDPGLGLRQIYYSMNVEVTDKGDVPEGYKVSRKEKRNFPLILESPSPNQTSLYFCASRPGTGVGKLFFGSGTQLSVL.

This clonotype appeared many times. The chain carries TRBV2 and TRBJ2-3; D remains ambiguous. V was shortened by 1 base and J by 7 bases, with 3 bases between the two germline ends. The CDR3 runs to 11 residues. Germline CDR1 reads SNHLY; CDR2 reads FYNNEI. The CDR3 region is CASSEGNTQYF. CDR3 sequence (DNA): TGTGCCAGCAGTGAAGGAAATACGCAGTATTTT.

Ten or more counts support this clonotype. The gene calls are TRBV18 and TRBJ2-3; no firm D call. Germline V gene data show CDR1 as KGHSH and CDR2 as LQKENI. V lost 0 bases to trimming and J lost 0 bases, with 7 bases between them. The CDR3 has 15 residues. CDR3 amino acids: CASSPPTASTDTQYF. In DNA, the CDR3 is TGTGCCAGCTCACCACCCACAGCAAGCACAGATACGCAGTATTTT. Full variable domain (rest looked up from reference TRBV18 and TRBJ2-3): NAGVMQNPRHLVRRRGQEARLRCSPMKGHSHVYWYRQLPEEGLKFMVYLQKENIIDESGMPKERFSAEFPKEGPSILRIQQVVRGDSAAYFCASSPPTASTDTQYFGPGTRLTVL.

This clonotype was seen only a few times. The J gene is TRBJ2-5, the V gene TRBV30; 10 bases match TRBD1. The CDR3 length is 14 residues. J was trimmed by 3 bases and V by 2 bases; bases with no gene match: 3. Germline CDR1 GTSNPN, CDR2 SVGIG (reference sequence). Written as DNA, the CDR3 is TGTGCCTGGAGTACCGGGACAGGGGAAGAGACCCAGTACTTC. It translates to CAWSTGTGEETQYF. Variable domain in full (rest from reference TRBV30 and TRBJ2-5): SQTIHQWPATLVQPVGSPLSLECTVEGTSNPNLYWYRQAAGRGLQLLFYSVGIGQISSEVPQNLSASRPQDRQFILSSKKLLLSDSGFYLCAWSTGTGEETQYFGPGTRLLVL.

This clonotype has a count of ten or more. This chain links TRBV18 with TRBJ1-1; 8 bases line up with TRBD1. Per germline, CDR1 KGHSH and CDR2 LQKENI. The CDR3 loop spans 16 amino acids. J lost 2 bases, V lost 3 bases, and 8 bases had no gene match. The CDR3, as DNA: TGTGCCAGCTCACCGGCGGGACAGGTGTTCAACACTGAAGCTTTCTTT. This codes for CASSPAGQVFNTEAFF.

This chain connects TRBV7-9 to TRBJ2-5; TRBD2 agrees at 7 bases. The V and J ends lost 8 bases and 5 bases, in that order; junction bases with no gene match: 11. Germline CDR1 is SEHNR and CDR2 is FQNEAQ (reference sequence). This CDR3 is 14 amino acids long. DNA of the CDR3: TGTGCCAGCGGCGGACTAGTAGGGGTCGAGACCCAGTACTTC. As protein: CASGGLVGVETQYF.

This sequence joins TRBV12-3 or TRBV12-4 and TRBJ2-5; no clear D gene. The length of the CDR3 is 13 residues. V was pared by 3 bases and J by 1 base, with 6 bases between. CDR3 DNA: TGTGCCAGCAGTTTCTATGCCCAAGAGACCCAGTACTTC. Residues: CASSFYAQETQYF.

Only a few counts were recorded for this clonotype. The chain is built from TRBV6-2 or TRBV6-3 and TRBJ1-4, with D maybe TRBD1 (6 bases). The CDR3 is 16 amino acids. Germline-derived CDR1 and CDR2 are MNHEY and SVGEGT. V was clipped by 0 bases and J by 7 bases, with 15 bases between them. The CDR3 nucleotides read TGTGCCAGCAGTTACTCGGGATACAGGGTTGCTGAAAAACTGTTTTTT. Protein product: CASSYSGYRVAEKLFF.

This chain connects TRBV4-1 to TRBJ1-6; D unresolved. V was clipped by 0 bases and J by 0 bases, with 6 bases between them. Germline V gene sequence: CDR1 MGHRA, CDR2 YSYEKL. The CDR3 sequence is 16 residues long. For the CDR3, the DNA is TGCGCCAGCAGCCAAGACGGGAGCTCCTATAATTCACCCCTCCACTTT. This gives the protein CASSQDGSSYNSPLHF.

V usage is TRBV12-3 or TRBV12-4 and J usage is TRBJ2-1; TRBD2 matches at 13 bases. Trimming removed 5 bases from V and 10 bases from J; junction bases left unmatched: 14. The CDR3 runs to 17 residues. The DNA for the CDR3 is TGTGCCAGCAGTAGTGGACTAGCGGGAGTGGTAGGGCGCGAGCAGTTCTTC. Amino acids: CASSSGLAGVVGREQFF.

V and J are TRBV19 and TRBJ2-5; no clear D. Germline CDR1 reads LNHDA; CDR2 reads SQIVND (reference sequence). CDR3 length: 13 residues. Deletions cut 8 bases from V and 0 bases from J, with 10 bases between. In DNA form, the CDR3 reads TGTGCCAGTGCCGACACGTACCAAGAGACCCAGTACTTC. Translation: CASADTYQETQYF.

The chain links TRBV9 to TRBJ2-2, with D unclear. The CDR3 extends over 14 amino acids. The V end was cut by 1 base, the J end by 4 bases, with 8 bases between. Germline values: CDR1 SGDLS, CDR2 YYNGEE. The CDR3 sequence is CASSVNLPTGELFF. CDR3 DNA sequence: TGTGCCAGCAGCGTAAACTTACCCACCGGGGAGCTGTTTTTT.